The rows below give T cell receptor beta chains drawn from one sample of a study of cytomegalovirus exposure and HLA in healthy donors. This table comes from immunoSEQ multiplex PCR, and its TCRdb copy is limited to in-frame clones, with some not included. The repertoire has around 190,000 clones, 86% of them found once; the top ten carry more than 1.1%. Source material: PBMCs. The source is a woman aged 18-30 years in good health and CMV-seronegative. Each CDR3 is given without its conserved first and last residue.

TRBV30,AWSVRQDHGYT
TRBV6-5,ASSYSRGQPQH
TRBV12-5,ASGVLRVVSYEQY
TRBV5-1,ASSGGGTVDTEAF
TRBV7-2,ASSFPGAGELF
TRBV30,AWDRTRQETQY
TRBV19,ASRIRTSGQETQY
TRBV4-1,ASSQEGTDYNEQF
TRBV7-3,ASSLTSGGLPEAF
TRBV18,ASSLSDTGELF
TRBV2,ASTQGQLMNTEAF
TRBV2,ASRTTGGVSGNTIY
TRBV5-4,ASSLLEEEFTDTQY
TRBV7-9,ASSLIPNYSY
TRBV7-9,ASSSRFNQPQH
TRBV5-1,ASSPNPSRGNTEAF
TRBV5-1,ASSFTASGNEQF
TRBV25-1,ASSDPNSGNTIY
TRBV7-2,ASSSFPAGWEQY
TRBV6-1,ASSVIQGGSYNEQF
TRBV5-1,ASSLVDTGDYGYT
TRBV1,TRGTPIADSTDTQY
TRBV1,TRSPIGSVMSYNEQF
TRBV19,ASTKYPLTDRRYYGYT
TRBV2,ASSRDRGDQETQY
TRBV10-3,AISQNRERQPQH
TRBV19,ASSPYLRASYEQY
TRBV5-1,ASSRGQGRLNTEAF
TRBV11-2,ASSRDRGLSGEQY
TRBV5-1,ASSLELAGGINWETQY
TRBV5-1,ASSLGGQRDTQY
TRBV10-1,ASSESTPRGSDTQY